The rows below give T cell receptor beta chains drawn from one sample of a study of naive and memory T cell subsets. TCRdb processed the UMI-ligation and nested PCR reads anew with MiXCR; each CDR3 protein has one entry. The table includes 90,000 to 120,000 distinct CDR3 sequences, approximately 15% detected once. The sample taken for sequencing was naive CD8+ T cells from blood. The receptor set was obtained from a human donor in good health. Each CDR3 is given with its conserved first and last residue. The listing skips clone size in some rows; elsewhere it reads once, few, many or a size class.

v_gene	abundance	j_gene	CDR3aa
TRBV27	.	TRBJ2-7	CASSRQSPYEQYF
TRBV3-1	few	TRBJ1-6	CACRKSYNSPLHF
TRBV9	many	TRBJ2-4	CASSVGGVAKNIQYF
TRBV7-9	few	TRBJ2-7	CASRHQGSEPYEQYF
TRBV7-3	.	TRBJ1-5	CATSDQPQHF
TRBV7-3	few	TRBJ1-6	CASSLYRDHNSPLHF
TRBV6-6	.	TRBJ2-7	CASNVGLSNYEQYF
TRBV12-3/TRBV12-4	.	TRBJ2-1	CASRSLPVGEQFF
TRBV4-2	few	TRBJ2-5	CASSQDKSASWETQYF
TRBV5-6	many	TRBJ2-2	CASSPQANTGELFF
TRBV29-1	few	TRBJ2-3	CSVEWPAGEDTQYF
TRBV13	few	TRBJ1-2	CASSLRDHGYTF
TRBV4-3	.	TRBJ2-7	CASSQDARGGSYEQYF
TRBV3-1	many	TRBJ2-2	CASSPPVVNTGELFF
TRBV27	few	TRBJ2-1	CASTIAGGPSYNEQFF
TRBV7-9	once	TRBJ2-7	CASSSIAGADEQYF
TRBV30	many	TRBJ2-7	CAWSVRVYYEQYF
TRBV5-5	once	TRBJ2-5	CASSSPGGPIQETQYF
TRBV6-6	.	TRBJ1-5	CASSGGRTQPQHF
TRBV10-3	many	TRBJ2-7	CAIKEDRTYEQYF
TRBV7-3	.	TRBJ2-2	CASSSQMIYGGTGELFF
TRBV4-3	many	TRBJ2-1	CASSPYLTPEQFF
TRBV3-1	few	TRBJ2-2	CASSQDWTGMTGELFF
TRBV7-9	few	TRBJ2-5	CASSPSGVTKTQYF
TRBV12-3/TRBV12-4	few	TRBJ1-6	CASSFSDRANSPLHF
TRBV4-1	.	TRBJ1-3	CASSRDRSSGNTIYF
TRBV15	.	TRBJ2-1	CATSRDLGPYNEQFF
TRBV7-9	.	TRBJ2-5	CASSSGLAGEDQETQYF
TRBV11-3	few	TRBJ1-1	CASSLGGGVGQNTEAFF
TRBV15	.	TRBJ1-2	CATSLGAYGYTF
TRBV29-1	many	TRBJ1-2	CSVDVGGYGYTF
TRBV20-1	.	TRBJ2-5	CSAARDSSNQETQYF
TRBV6-5	.	TRBJ2-1	CASSYGEGTGEQFF
TRBV7-9	few	TRBJ1-2	CASSSPREDRDGYTF
TRBV7-9	many	TRBJ2-3	CASSLDGFTDTQYF
TRBV27	few	TRBJ1-2	CASSYDRWDYGYTF
TRBV6-2/TRBV6-3	few	TRBJ2-7	CASSYLGTFPDEQYF
TRBV5-4	.	TRBJ2-7	CASSPEDRNYEQYF
TRBV27	.	TRBJ2-7	CASSPSWGGEQYF
TRBV12-5	few	TRBJ1-5	CASGLTGHSNQPQHF
TRBV20-1	.	TRBJ2-1	CSARAPDRLFWDEQFF
TRBV12-3/TRBV12-4	many	TRBJ1-1	CASSLRPLGTEAFF
TRBV28	.	TRBJ2-7	CASSLPLAGQSSYEQYF
TRBV2	many	TRBJ2-1	CASLKDATPNEQFF
TRBV7-9	.	TRBJ2-3	CASSLAEATSTDTQYF
TRBV9	.	TRBJ2-5	CASSARDRGGETQYF
TRBV4-2	few	TRBJ2-7	CASSQDWDRGAYEQYF
TRBV20-1	few	TRBJ1-1	CSAIPGGGTEAFF
TRBV7-9	many	TRBJ2-7	CASMSNYEQYF
TRBV7-8	.	TRBJ2-3	CASRGTGSTDTQYF
TRBV7-9	few	TRBJ2-5	CASSPPLEQQETQYF